These 21 T cell receptor beta chains were sequenced from one sample in a study of blood T cell repertoires in COVID-19. The protocol was immunoSEQ multiplex PCR, while the TCRdb copy is restricted to in-frame clones and leaves out a portion. The table includes about 110,000 clones, roughly 88% detected once. Sequencing used peripheral blood. These receptors all come from a human donor in a cohort sampled during active COVID-19.

This chain joins TRBV27 and TRBJ1-1, with 7 bases that match TRBD1. V gave up 9 bases and J gave up 4 bases; unmatched junction bases: 8. From germline, CDR1 is MNHEY and CDR2 SMNVEV (reference sequence). The CDR3 has 13 amino acids. CDR3 in amino acids: CASNDRVGTEAFF. The DNA for the CDR3 is TGTGCCAGTAATGACAGGGTGGGCACTGAAGCTTTCTTT.

This clone was seen only a few times. The chain is built from TRBV4-2 and TRBJ1-5, with D unresolved. Germline V gene sequence: CDR1 LGHNA, CDR2 YNFKEQ. The CDR3 spans 14 residues. Trimming shortened V by 0 bases and J by 2 bases, and 5 bases separated the two germline ends. CDR3 DNA: TGTGCCAGCAGCCAAGATCGGGGCAATCAGCCCCAGCATTTT. It codes for CASSQDRGNQPQHF.

The chain recombines TRBV15 with TRBJ2-2, with a possible D match to TRBD1 (6 bases). Germline CDR1 and CDR2: LNHNV and YYDKDF (reference sequence). The V end lost 6 bases, the J end lost 1 base, and 9 bases lay between the germline ends. This CDR3 contains 14 residues. The CDR3 region has the DNA TGTGCCACCAGAGAGGGACAGAACACCGGGGAGCTGTTTTTT. Its translation is CATREGQNTGELFF.

This clone has only one observation. V is TRBV7-8 and J is TRBJ2-2; TRBD1 aligns across 7 bases. Germline V gene lookup returns CDR1 SGHVS and CDR2 FQNEAQ. The CDR3 covers 14 residues. Trimming took 6 bases from V and 7 from J; bases not matched to a gene: 8. For the CDR3, the DNA is TGTGCCAGCAGGATCTGGACAGGTGGCGGGGAGCTGTTTTTT. Translating gives CASRIWTGGGELFF.

The chain has TRBV7-2 and TRBJ1-1, with TRBD1 matching 8 bases. Trimming cost V 5 bases and J 7 bases; bases outside gene matches: 6. Germline lookup yields CDR1 SGHTA and CDR2 FQGNSA. CDR3 length equals 13 residues. CDR3 sequence reads: CASSITGGGEAFF. The CDR3 nucleotides are TGTGCCAGCAGCATAACAGGGGGGGGTGAAGCTTTCTTT.

The CDR3 is CASSLRGGTGRMNNSPLHF. The CDR3 DNA follows: TGTGCCAGCAGTTTAAGGGGCGGGACAGGGAGGATGAATAATTCACCCCTCCACTTT. This chain uses TRBV28 with TRBJ1-6; 9 positions agree with TRBD1. The CDR3 consists of 19 residues. Per the germline V gene, CDR1 is MDHEN and CDR2 is SYDVKM. Germline trimming cut 2 bases from V and 5 bases from J; bases unmatched to any gene: 13.

The chain is built from TRBV4-2 and TRBJ1-2, with 7 bases that match TRBD1. The V gene's germline CDR1 is LGHNA and CDR2 YNFKEQ. The V gene end was trimmed by 1 base and the J gene end by 5 bases; junction bases not matched to a gene: 7. The CDR3 totals 15 residues. The CDR3 DNA sequence: TGTGCCAGCAGCCAAGGGCTGGGACAGATATATGGCTACACCTTC. Translating gives CASSQGLGQIYGYTF.

The rearrangement links TRBV5-1 to TRBJ2-1; D uncertain. From germline, CDR1 is SGHRS and CDR2 YFSETQ. V lost 2 bases and J lost 5, with 8 bases in between. This CDR3 comprises 13 residues. Here the CDR3 DNA reads TGCGCCAGCAGCTTTGACAACAACAATGAGCAGTTCTTC. Amino acid sequence: CASSFDNNNEQFF.

This chain links TRBV24-1 with TRBJ2-2, with D perhaps matching TRBD1 (6 bases). Trimming removed 10 bases from V and 0 bases from J, with 17 bases in between. The CDR3 covers 16 residues. In germline, CDR1 is KGHDR, CDR2 SFDVKD. The chain's CDR3 is CATSHSGTPNTGELFF. As DNA, the CDR3 is TGTGCCACAAGTCACTCCGGGACACCGAACACCGGGGAGCTGTTTTTT.

This sequence joins TRBV28 and TRBJ1-5; a weak D match, TRBD1 (6 bases). The ends were cut back, 8 bases at V and 11 bases at J, with 13 bases in the middle. The CDR3 loop spans 11 amino acids. Germline V gives CDR1 MDHEN, CDR2 SYDVKM. The CDR3 protein is CASRTGWAQHF. The CDR3 coding sequence is TGTGCCAGCCGAACAGGGTGGGCCCAGCATTTT.

The chain is built from TRBV6-5 and TRBJ1-1; 8 bases are a match to TRBD1. Germline CDR1 is MNHEY and CDR2 is SVGAGI. V lost 7 bases, J lost 7 bases, and 8 bases stayed unmatched. CDR3 size: 13 residues. The CDR3 reads CASTSDRVGEAFF. CDR3 in DNA: TGTGCCAGCACCTCGGACAGGGTCGGTGAAGCTTTCTTT.

The rearrangement joins TRBV9 to TRBJ2-5, with 9 bases lining up with TRBD2. CDR3 length equals 15 residues. The germline gives CDR1 SGDLS, CDR2 YYNGEE. V dropped 3 bases and J dropped 5; count of bases not matched to a gene: 8. The CDR3 DNA is TGTGCCAGCAGCGGGTCTAGCGGGGCTAGGGAGACCCAGTACTTC. Its translation is CASSGSSGARETQYF.

The chain couples TRBV10-1 to TRBJ2-5, with D possibly TRBD2 on 5 matching bases. The CDR3 is made up of 12 amino acids. Germline CDR1 and CDR2: WNHNN and SYGVQD (reference sequence). V was shortened by 6 bases and J by 7 bases, with 12 bases between the two germline ends. CDR3 DNA: TGCGCCAGCAGCAGCGGACCGGGGACCCAGTACTTC. The encoded protein is CASSSGPGTQYF.

This sequence joins TRBV6-1 and TRBJ1-6; D is ambiguous. Trimming removed 3 bases at V and 8 bases at J, with 17 bases between. Germline V gives CDR1 MNHNS, CDR2 SASEGT. This CDR3 is built from 16 residues. The CDR3 DNA follows: TGTGCCAGCAGTGAGACACGACGGTGGCGGGATTCACCCCTCCACTTT. It translates to CASSETRRWRDSPLHF.

The chain combines TRBV9 with TRBJ1-1; D is unresolved. The length of the CDR3 is 14 residues. Trimming removed 0 bases at V and 2 bases at J, with 8 bases between. Per germline, CDR1 SGDLS and CDR2 YYNGEE. Here the CDR3 DNA reads TGTGCCAGCAGCGTAGGAGCGGGAAACACTGAAGCTTTCTTT. Protein product: CASSVGAGNTEAFF.

The CDR3 DNA is TGTGCCAGCAGTTTATGGGGATTCGGGATCTCCCTTAGCGGCGGGGAGCTGTTTTTT. Residues: CASSLWGFGISLSGGELFF. V is TRBV27 and J is TRBJ2-2, with D maybe TRBD2 (6 bases). This CDR3 has 19 residues. Between the trimmed V and J ends, which lost 1 base and 7 bases, there was a span of 25 bases. Germline V gene lookup returns CDR1 MNHEY and CDR2 SMNVEV (reference sequence).

The V and J genes are TRBV19 and TRBJ1-2; 8 bases are a match to TRBD1. CDR3 length: 14 residues. Germline V lookup: CDR1 LNHDA, CDR2 SQIVND (reference sequence). V was clipped by 3 bases and J by 0 bases; unmatched bases: 0. CDR3 nucleotides: TGTGCCAGTAGTATGACAGGGGCTAACTATGGCTACACCTTC. This sequence encodes CASSMTGANYGYTF.

The chain has TRBV2 and TRBJ2-7; 7 bases match TRBD1. Per germline, CDR1 SNHLY and CDR2 FYNNEI. The CDR3 consists of 14 residues. V lost 6 bases, J lost 6 bases, and 11 bases stayed unmatched. The CDR3 loop is CASRLGQANGEQYF. Here the CDR3 DNA reads TGTGCCAGCAGGCTCGGACAGGCCAACGGCGAGCAGTACTTC. The whole variable domain, filled in from reference TRBV2 and TRBJ2-7, reads EPEVTQTPSHQVTQMGQEVILRCVPISNHLYFYWYRQILGQKVEFLVSFYNNEISEKSEIFDDQFSVERPDGSNFTLKIRSTKLEDSAMYFCASRLGQANGEQYFGPGTRLTVT.

This chain uses TRBV5-1 with TRBJ2-3, with D perhaps matching TRBD1 (5 bases). The CDR3 extends over 14 amino acids. V gave up 4 bases and J gave up 3 bases, with 12 bases separating them. Germline V CDR1 and CDR2: SGHRS, YFSETQ. The CDR3 DNA reads TGCGCCAGCAGCGGGCAGGGTGGGACAGATACGCAGTATTTT. Translated: CASSGQGGTDTQYF.

Comments on this clone: Germline is not matched at one junction end, which may reflect a read error. CDR3 amino acids: CASSSGGVRYTEAFF. The CDR3 DNA sequence: TGTGCTAGCAGCTCAGGAGGGGTTCGGTACACTGAAGCTTTCTTT. This chain uses TRBV7-7 with TRBJ1-1; perhaps TRBD1 as D (5 bases). The CDR3 is 15 amino acids. Germline CDR1 is SSHAT and CDR2 is FNYEAQ (reference sequence).

The V call is TRBV29-1, the J call TRBJ2-1, with 12 bases aligning to TRBD2. The CDR3 totals 13 residues. From germline, CDR1 is SQVTM and CDR2 ANQGSEA. The V segment lost 2 bases and the J segment 7 bases; nucleotides outside the gene matches: 0. CDR3 nucleotide sequence: TGCAGCGTTGAACTAGCGGGAGGGAATGAGCAGTTCTTC. Encoded protein: CSVELAGGNEQFF.